This TCR beta chain was recovered during a study of OX40 agonist ivuxolimab in advanced cancers. Context from the whole study: Ivuxolimab was an agonistic, fully human IgG2 monoclonal antibody directed against OX40 (CD134), a costimulatory receptor. Intravenous ivuxolimab was administered to patients every 2 weeks at six dose levels: 0.01, 0.1, 0.3, 1.5, 3 and 10 mg/kg. Among the roughly 52 dose-escalation patients, about 20 had hepatocellular carcinoma, roughly 15 melanoma, 9 renal cell carcinoma and 9 head and neck cancer. The dose-escalation cohort was around 84% male with a mean age of around 64 years, ranging from roughly 20 to 80. Prior anti-PD-1, anti-PD-L1 or anti-CTLA-4 therapy was permitted, and checkpoint inhibitors had been received by roughly 40% of dose-escalation patients. Partial responses occurred in three dose-escalation patients, of whom one had hepatocellular carcinoma and two had cutaneous melanoma. Peripheral TCRbeta sequencing aimed to test whether ivuxolimab altered TCR sequence diversity and caused clonal T-cell expansion. The monotherapy dose-escalation portion (N ≈ 50 patients) of the phase I ivuxolimab trial is reported in the paper.

The trial excluded patients who had a history of autoimmune disease or were on systemic immunosuppression. In every dose cohort, peripheral blood was drawn for TCR sequencing at baseline, cycle 4 day 1, and cycle 7 day 1. Samples came from an open-label, multicenter, first-in-human phase I dose-escalation trial of ivuxolimab. Adults with locally advanced or metastatic head and neck squamous cell, hepatocellular, melanoma or renal cell carcinoma were enrolled in the trial. CD4+ and CD8+ T cells were sorted separately from peripheral blood before TCR sequencing. Trimming leaves V shorter by 0 bases and J shorter by 6 bases, with the junction holding 14 bases beyond the gene matches. Reading the germline V gene (reference sequence) gives CDR1 SGHKS and CDR2 YYEKEE. The CDR3 holds 18 amino acids from the cysteine to the phenylalanine. Solely the CDR3 DNA is kept, with 54 bases framed from the first base.

Broader findings and caveats from the paper: Low levels of normalized T-cell clonal expansion were also seen in some patients who did not respond. In partial responders in the 0.1-3.0 mg/kg groups, normalized peripheral clonal expansion was found to be among the lowest, especially among CD8+ T cells. At doses of 0.1 to 3.0 mg/kg, clonal expansion of both CD4+ and CD8+ blood T cells was observed from baseline to week 6. After ivuxolimab, expanded clones were on average more numerous among CD8+ T cells than among CD4+ T cells. The antigen specificity of the clonally expanded peripheral T cells was not determined.

This clone was counted a few times. The antigen this receptor binds is unknown. Base qualities are not recorded, but no much larger clone differs from it by a single base. To sequence the TCRbeta CDR3 region, genomic DNA was isolated from the sorted cells. The immunoSEQ Assay was used to sequence the TCRbeta CDR3 regions. TCRdb retrieved this table from immuneACCESS and kept in-frame rearrangements only. Not all clones are present; in checked studies, unresolved V genes account for under half, and no reason is known for the remainder. A total of some 80,000 clones appear in this sample, roughly 88% of them only once. 0.72% of the sample is held by the ten biggest clonotypes.

The sequence derives from an adult with an advanced solid tumor such as melanoma, head and neck, liver or kidney cancer. The V and J genes are TRBV5-5 and TRBJ1-5, with 8 bases aligning to TRBD1. The material sequenced was CD4+ or CD8+ T cells sorted from blood, taken in a trial of the OX40 agonist ivuxolimab. In nucleotides, the sequence is TGTGCCAGCAGCTTGGAGGCCCTCAGGGGGCAGGGTTTTCAGCCCCAGCATTTT. Translated, this gives CASSLEALRGQGFQPQHF.